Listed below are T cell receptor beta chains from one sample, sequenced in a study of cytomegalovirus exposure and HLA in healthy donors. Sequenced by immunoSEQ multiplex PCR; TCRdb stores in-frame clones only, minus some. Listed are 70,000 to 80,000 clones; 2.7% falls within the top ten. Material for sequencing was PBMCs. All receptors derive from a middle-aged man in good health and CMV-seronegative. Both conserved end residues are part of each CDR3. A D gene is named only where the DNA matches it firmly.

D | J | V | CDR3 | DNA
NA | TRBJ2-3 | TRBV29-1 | CSVVRGTSTDTQYF | TGCAGCGTTGTACGGGGGACCAGCACAGATACGCAGTATTTT
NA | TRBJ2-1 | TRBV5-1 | CASSLEDRGGIYNEQFF | TGCGCCAGCAGCTTGGAAGATAGGGGGGGGATATACAATGAGCAGTTCTTC
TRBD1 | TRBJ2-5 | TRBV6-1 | CASSDTGDRGSGTQYF | TGTGCCAGCAGTGATACAGGGGACAGGGGGTCAGGGACCCAGTACTTC
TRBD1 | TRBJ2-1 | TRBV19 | CASRTEDRAYNEQFF | TGTGCCAGTAGGACAGAGGACAGGGCATACAATGAGCAGTTCTTC
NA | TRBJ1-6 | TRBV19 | CASSIFKVTGRNSPLHF | TGTGCCAGTAGTATTTTCAAAGTAACAGGGCGAAATTCACCCCTCCACTTT
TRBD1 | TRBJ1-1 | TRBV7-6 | CASSSTPGQGGITEAFF | TGTGCCAGCAGCTCAACCCCGGGACAGGGTGGTATCACTGAAGCTTTCTTT
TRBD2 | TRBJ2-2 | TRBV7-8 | CASSLERGVIAGELFF | TGTGCCAGCAGCTTAGAACGGGGGGTAATCGCCGGGGAGCTGTTTTTT
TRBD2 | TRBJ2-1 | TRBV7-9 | CASSFPPTSGTRHEQFF | TGTGCCAGCAGCTTCCCCCCCACTAGCGGGACAAGGCATGAGCAGTTCTTC
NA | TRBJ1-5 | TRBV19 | CASGPGNSNQPQHF | TGTGCCAGCGGTCCCGGGAATTCCAATCAGCCCCAGCATTTT
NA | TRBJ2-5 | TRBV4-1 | CASSQVGGMETQYF | TGCGCCAGCAGCCAAGTAGGGGGAATGGAGACCCAGTACTTC
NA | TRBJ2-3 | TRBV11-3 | CASSLRGGETDTQYF | TGTGCCAGCAGCTTAAGGGGGGGCGAGACAGATACGCAGTATTTT
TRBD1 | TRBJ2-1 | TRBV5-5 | CASSSPGQGADNEQFF | TGTGCCAGCAGCTCTCCGGGACAGGGGGCAGACAATGAGCAGTTCTTC
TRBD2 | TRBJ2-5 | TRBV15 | CATSSWTSGLQETQYF | TGTGCCACCAGCAGCTGGACTAGCGGCCTCCAAGAGACCCAGTACTTC
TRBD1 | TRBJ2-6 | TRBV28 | CASRRDRGTSHVLTF | TGTGCCAGCAGGCGGGACAGGGGGACCTCCCACGTCCTGACTTTC
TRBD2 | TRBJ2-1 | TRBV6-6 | CASSPTSGGGNEQFF | TGTGCCAGCAGTCCTACTAGCGGGGGAGGCAATGAGCAGTTCTTC
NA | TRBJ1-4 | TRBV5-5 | CASSLRDIPEKLFF | TGTGCCAGCAGCCTCCGGGACATTCCTGAAAAACTGTTTTTT
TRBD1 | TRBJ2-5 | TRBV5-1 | CASSTGTGGRETQYF | TGCGCCAGCAGCACGGGGACAGGGGGTAGGGAGACCCAGTACTTC
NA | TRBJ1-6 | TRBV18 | CASSPRREGQASSYNSPLHF | TGTGCCAGCTCACCTCGCCGGGAGGGCCAAGCCAGCTCCTATAATTCACCCCTCCACTTT
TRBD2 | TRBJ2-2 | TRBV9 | CASSPTLGRATGELFF | TGTGCCAGCAGCCCTACGCTCGGGAGGGCGACCGGGGAGCTGTTTTTT
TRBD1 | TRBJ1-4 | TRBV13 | CASSLSGTGGSDEKLFF | TGTGCCAGCAGCTTATCCGGGACAGGGGGTTCGGATGAAAAACTGTTTTTT
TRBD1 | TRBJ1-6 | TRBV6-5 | CASSSPDRGNSPLHF | TGTGCCAGCAGTTCCCCGGACAGGGGGAATTCACCCCTCCACTTT
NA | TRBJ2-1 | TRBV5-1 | CASSKDFPPGNEQFF | TGCGCCAGCAGCAAGGACTTCCCGCCCGGCAATGAGCAGTTCTTC
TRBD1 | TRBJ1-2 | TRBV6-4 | CASSRTGADYGYTF | TGTGCCAGCAGTAGGACAGGGGCGGACTATGGCTACACCTTC
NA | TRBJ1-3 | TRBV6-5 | CASSYKEGNTIYF | TGTGCCAGCAGTTATAAGGAGGGAAACACCATATATTTT
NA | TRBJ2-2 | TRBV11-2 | CASSLQGSDTGELFF | TGTGCCAGCAGCTTACAGGGAAGCGACACCGGGGAGCTGTTTTTT
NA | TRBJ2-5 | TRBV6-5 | CASSYAGGIRETQYF | TGTGCCAGCAGTTACGCCGGCGGGATTAGGGAGACCCAGTACTTC
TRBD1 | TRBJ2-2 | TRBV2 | CASSATGQGATGELFF | TGTGCCAGCAGTGCTACGGGACAGGGGGCTACCGGGGAGCTGTTTTTT
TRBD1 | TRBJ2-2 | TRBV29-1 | CSVGQGAAGTGELFF | TGCAGCGTGGGACAGGGGGCTGCTGGCACCGGGGAGCTGTTTTTT
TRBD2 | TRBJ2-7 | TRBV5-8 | CASSFGRGSYEQYF | TGTGCCAGCAGCTTTGGGAGGGGCAGCTACGAGCAGTACTTC
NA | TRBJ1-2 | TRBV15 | CATSRDRAGYGYTF | TGTGCCACCAGCAGAGACAGGGCCGGCTATGGCTACACCTTC
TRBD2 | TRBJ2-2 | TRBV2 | CASSDTGGGTGELFF | TGTGCCAGCAGTGATACCGGGGGGGGCACCGGGGAGCTGTTTTTT
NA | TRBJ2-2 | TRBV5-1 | CASSRDQGGSGELFF | TGCGCCAGCAGCCGCGATCAGGGAGGATCCGGGGAGCTGTTTTTT
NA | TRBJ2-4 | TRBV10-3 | CAISEAAKNIQYF | TGTGCCATCAGTGAAGCTGCCAAAAACATTCAGTACTTC
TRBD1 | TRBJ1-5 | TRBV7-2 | CASSYRTGPNQPQHF | TGTGCCAGCAGCTACCGGACAGGGCCCAATCAGCCCCAGCATTTT
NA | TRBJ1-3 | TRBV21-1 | CASSKAPRSSGNTIYF | TGTGCCAGCAGCAAAGCACCGAGGAGCTCTGGAAACACCATATATTTT
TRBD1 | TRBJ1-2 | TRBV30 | CAWITWDSQKFNYGYTF | TGTGCCTGGATCACCTGGGACAGCCAGAAGTTTAACTATGGCTACACCTTC
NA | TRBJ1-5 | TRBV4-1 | CASSQFTGSGNQPQHF | TGCGCCAGCAGCCAATTTACAGGGTCCGGCAATCAGCCCCAGCATTTT
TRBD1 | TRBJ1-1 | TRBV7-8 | CASSSGTGDTEAFF | TGTGCCAGCAGCTCCGGGACAGGGGACACTGAAGCTTTCTTT